The subject of this entry is one T cell receptor (beta chain). This record comes from a study of blood T cells in healthy people across ages. Together with a sample-barcoded 5' primer, a J-beta primer mix was included in a second PCR lasting about 7 to 11 cycles. TCRdb re-derived calls from the 5' RACE reads in MiXCR, one entry per CDR3 protein. The sample lists 700,000 or so distinct CDR3 sequences; about 20% were seen once. The CDR3 runs to 17 residues. V trimming: 4 bases; J trimming: 0 bases; junction bases outside the gene matches: 9. Germline CDR1 and CDR2: SGHRS and YFSETQ. The material sequenced was blood. This chain links TRBV5-1 with TRBJ1-4, with TRBD1 identical over 7 bases. This TCR was recovered from a man aged 70-80 years in good health. The CDR3 nucleotides are TGCGCCAGCAGCGAGACCGGGACAGCCTCAACTAATGAAAAACTGTTTTTT. Residues: CASSETGTASTNEKLFF.